This T cell receptor beta chain was sequenced during a study of T cell responses to AZD1222 COVID-19 vaccine. TCRdb keeps only in-frame clones here, not all; method: immunoSEQ multiplex PCR. Of about 150,000 clones listed, more than 75% were seen once; the top ten hold about 19%. A note on this clone: Its antigen is currently unknown.

Trimming took off 2 bases at V and 7 bases at J, with 14 bases between the two ends. This CDR3 has 14 amino acids. Germline CDR1 and CDR2: MNHEY and SMNVEV (reference sequence). Study-wide findings and caveats: Samples come after the peak T cell response, not at day 14. Donors were chiefly white British, with a greater number of females, and clonal diversity was perhaps underestimated. Reports indicate that nearly half of spike-specific TCRs are directed at unmutated variant regions.

Sequenced here: peripheral blood, sampled on day 0 of AZD1222 vaccination. The clonotype comes from an adult in good health. The chain carries TRBV27 and TRBJ1-2; tentative D call: TRBD1 (6 bases). CDR3 sequence reads: CASSLQGGRTGYTF. Written as DNA, the CDR3 is TGTGCCAGCAGTTTACAAGGGGGACGGACTGGCTACACCTTC.